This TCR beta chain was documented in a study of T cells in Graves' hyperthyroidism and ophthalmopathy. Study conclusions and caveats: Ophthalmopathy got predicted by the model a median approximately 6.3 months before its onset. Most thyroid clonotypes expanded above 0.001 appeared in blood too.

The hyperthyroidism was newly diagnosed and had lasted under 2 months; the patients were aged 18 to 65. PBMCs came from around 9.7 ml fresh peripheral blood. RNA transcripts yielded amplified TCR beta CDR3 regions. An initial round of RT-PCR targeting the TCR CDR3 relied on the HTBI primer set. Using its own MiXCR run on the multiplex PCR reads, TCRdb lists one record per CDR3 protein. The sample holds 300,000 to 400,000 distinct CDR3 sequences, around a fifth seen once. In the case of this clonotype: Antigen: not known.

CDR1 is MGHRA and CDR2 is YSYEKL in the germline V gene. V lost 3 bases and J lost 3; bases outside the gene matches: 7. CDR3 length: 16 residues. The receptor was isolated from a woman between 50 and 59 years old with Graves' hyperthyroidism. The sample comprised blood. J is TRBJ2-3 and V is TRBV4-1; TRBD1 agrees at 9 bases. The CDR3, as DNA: TGCGCCAGCAGCCATCCCGGGACAGGGAGTACAGATACGCAGTATTTT. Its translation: CASSHPGTGSTDTQYF.